The rows below give T cell receptor beta chains drawn from one sample of a study of cytotoxic CD8 clonotypes in ibrutinib-treated CLL. The method was immunoSEQ multiplex PCR; TCRdb's version includes in-frame clones alone and lacks a portion of them. The top ten hold 13% of the sample, which has roughly 180,000 clones, about two thirds seen once. The sample here was PBMCs, taken after 24 months of ibrutinib treatment. These receptor sequences come from a human donor with chronic lymphocytic leukemia. Both conserved end residues are part of each CDR3. Fields, in order: J gene, D gene, clone size, V gene, CDR3 DNA, CDR3 protein. D genes are given only for firm matches. Some rows mark clone size as missing; the rest say once, few, many or name a class of expanded clone.

TRBJ1-1	.	few	TRBV27	TGTGCCAGCAGTTTACGGACAGCCAACACTGAAGCTTTCTTT	CASSLRTANTEAFF
TRBJ2-5	TRBD2	.	TRBV5-5	TGTGCCAGCGGTGTTTTAGCGGGAGCGGAGACCCAGTACTTC	CASGVLAGAETQYF
TRBJ2-3	TRBD2	once	TRBV30	TGTGCCTGGAGTGTACGGGAACTAGCGGGAGGTCCCGCAGATACGCAGTATTTT	CAWSVRELAGGPADTQYF
TRBJ2-7	TRBD1	.	TRBV6-5	TGTGCCAGCAGTTCCTGGGGGACAGGGAGTGCGCAGTACTTC	CASSSWGTGSAQYF
TRBJ1-5	.	few	TRBV15	TGTGCCACCAGCAGAGATCTGACTGACGGTCAGCCCCAGCATTTT	CATSRDLTDGQPQHF
TRBJ2-7	TRBD2	.	TRBV6-5	TGTGCCAGCACCCCTAGCGGGACTGGTGAGCAGTACTTC	CASTPSGTGEQYF
TRBJ1-2	.	.	TRBV18	TGTGCCAGCTCACCACCGTCCCTTCGGGGGGGGTATGGCTACACCTTC	CASSPPSLRGGYGYTF
TRBJ1-3	.	.	TRBV30	TGTGCCTGGAGTCCGGGACACACCATATATTTT	CAWSPGHTIYF
TRBJ2-7	.	.	TRBV7-6	TGTGCCAGCAGCACCAGGAGCTCCTACGAGCAGTACTTC	CASSTRSSYEQYF
TRBJ2-2	.	.	TRBV4-3	TGCGCCAGCAGCCAAGAAGTCAGGGGCGGCGGGGAGCTGTTTTTT	CASSQEVRGGGELFF
TRBJ1-2	.	few	TRBV25-1	TGTGCCAGCAGTGAGCCGGGACGGGGCTACACCTTC	CASSEPGRGYTF
TRBJ2-7	TRBD2	few	TRBV6-1	TGTGCCAGCAGACTAGCGGATTCCTACGAGCAGTACTTC	CASRLADSYEQYF
TRBJ2-5	TRBD1	.	TRBV2	TGTGCCAGCAGGGGGGACAGGGATGAAGAGACCCAGTACTTC	CASRGDRDEETQYF
TRBJ2-3	.	few	TRBV5-4	TGTGCCAGCAGCTTGCGGGAGTCAGATACGCAGTATTTT	CASSLRESDTQYF
TRBJ1-2	.	.	TRBV15	TGTGCCACCAGCAGAGCGGCAGGGCTTGGGCTAAACTATGGCTACACCTTC	CATSRAAGLGLNYGYTF
TRBJ1-1	TRBD1	.	TRBV4-1	TGCGCCAGCAGCCAACTCCGGGACAGAAGTATGGCTTTCTTT	CASSQLRDRSMAFF
TRBJ1-2	.	once	TRBV9	TGTGCCAGCAGCGAGAGTAACTATGGCTACACCTTC	CASSESNYGYTF
TRBJ2-1	TRBD2	.	TRBV14	TGTGCCAGCCGACCATTTGGGGGGGATGAGCAGTTCTTC	CASRPFGGDEQFF
TRBJ1-2	TRBD1	.	TRBV6-1	TGTGCCAGCAGTGATTCGGACAGGGGCTTTTTCTATGGCTACACCTTC	CASSDSDRGFFYGYTF
TRBJ2-1	TRBD2	.	TRBV10-3	TGTGCCATCGGAGCGGGAGGGCCGTACAATGAGCAGTTCTTC	CAIGAGGPYNEQFF
TRBJ2-1	.	.	TRBV7-6	TGTGCCAGCAGCTTAGTCGGGAATGAGCAGTTCTTC	CASSLVGNEQFF
TRBJ2-4	TRBD1	.	TRBV5-1	TGCGCCAGCAGCGTGGGGCGGCTTACAGGGGTGCGGGACATTCAGTACTTC	CASSVGRLTGVRDIQYF
TRBJ2-1	.	.	TRBV10-2	TGCGCCAGCAGTGAACAGTACTACAATGAGCAGTTCTTC	CASSEQYYNEQFF
TRBJ2-2	.	once	TRBV27	TGTGCCAGCAGTTTATCGAGGGAGGTAGCAGAGAACACCGGGGAGCTGTTTTTT	CASSLSREVAENTGELFF
TRBJ2-7	.	once	TRBV5-4	TGTGCCAGCAGCGTGGACTGGCGCTCCTACGAGCAGTACTTC	CASSVDWRSYEQYF
TRBJ1-2	.	.	TRBV5-1	TGCGCCAGCAGCTTGGATTTCGCGGATCTCCATGGCTACACCTTC	CASSLDFADLHGYTF
TRBJ2-1	.	once	TRBV7-9	TGTGCCAGCAGCACGGGCCTCACAGCGATCTCCTACAATGAGCAGTTCTTC	CASSTGLTAISYNEQFF
TRBJ2-5	.	few	TRBV18	TGTGCCAGCTCATCGCAAGAGACCCAGTACTTC	CASSSQETQYF
TRBJ2-1	TRBD1	few	TRBV6-6	TGTGCCAGCAGTAGCCAGCCGGGACAGGGCCCCCATGAGCAGTTCTTC	CASSSQPGQGPHEQFF
TRBJ2-1	.	.	TRBV15	TGTGCCACCAGCCGCAGGACGTCGACCTACAATGAGCAGTTCTTC	CATSRRTSTYNEQFF
TRBJ2-1	.	.	TRBV6-5	TGTGCCAGCAGTTACTCGTCAGCGGGCGGGCAGTTCTTC	CASSYSSAGGQFF
TRBJ2-2	TRBD2	few	TRBV19	TGTGCCAGTAGTATACTAGCGGAGAACACCGGGGAGCTGTTTTTT	CASSILAENTGELFF
TRBJ1-5	TRBD1	.	TRBV28	TGTGCCAGCAGTGACACAGGGGGGTGGCCCCAGCATTTT	CASSDTGGWPQHF
TRBJ2-7	TRBD1	few	TRBV7-8	TGTGCCAGCAGCTCCTCCGGGACAGGCTACGAGCAGTACTTC	CASSSSGTGYEQYF
TRBJ1-2	.	.	TRBV6-5	TGTGCCAGCAGTTACTCGGGTTCCTATGGCTACACCTTC	CASSYSGSYGYTF
TRBJ2-7	.	.	TRBV7-2	TGTGCCAGCAGCTCCCTCCGAGCGGCTGACGAGCAGTACTTC	CASSSLRAADEQYF
TRBJ2-2	.	few	TRBV7-9	TGTGCCAGCAGCTCCCTTTCCGGGGACACCGGGGAGCTGTTTTTT	CASSSLSGDTGELFF
TRBJ1-2	.	.	TRBV18	TGTGCCAGCTCACCGCAGGGGACTAACTATGGCTACACCTTC	CASSPQGTNYGYTF
TRBJ2-7	.	few	TRBV18	TGTGCCAGCTCACCACAGGGGACCTACGAGCAGTACTTC	CASSPQGTYEQYF
TRBJ1-1	.	.	TRBV30	TGTGCCTGGAGTGTAGTTCAAGAAGCTTTCTTT	CAWSVVQEAFF
TRBJ1-5	.	.	TRBV7-6	TGTGCCAGCAGCCCCTCACCGAGTGGTTCCAATCAGCCCCAGCATTTT	CASSPSPSGSNQPQHF
TRBJ1-3	.	.	TRBV9	TGTGCCAGCAGCGACCCCAGAGGGACGCTTGGAAACACCATATATTTT	CASSDPRGTLGNTIYF
TRBJ2-7	TRBD2	.	TRBV2	TGTGCCAGCAGCGAGAACCCAGGTCTAGCGGGAGGGTACGAGCAGTACTTC	CASSENPGLAGGYEQYF
TRBJ2-3	.	.	TRBV19	TGTGCCAGTAGGGCTAGCGGCACAGATACGCAGTATTTT	CASRASGTDTQYF
TRBJ1-4	.	.	TRBV25-1	TGTGCCAGCAGTGACCCTCGATCGGGAGGTGAAAAACTGTTTTTT	CASSDPRSGGEKLFF